This entry describes one T cell receptor (beta chain). Its antigen is not known. The CDR3 has 15 residues. Between the trimmed V and J ends, which lost 0 bases and 2 bases, there was a span of 11 bases. Germline V gene lookup returns CDR1 SGHRS and CDR2 YFSETQ. This sample was included in a study of STAT5B mutations in CD4+ large granular lymphocyte leukemia. Across the study: Among healthy donors, a particular HLA allele went with more CDR3 'QG' motifs.

Study observations and caveats: Without HLA matching, higher CD4+ than CD8+ T-LGLL clonality could reflect small sample size. Approximately 25% of private leukemic clonotypes occurred rarely in other patients' non-leukemic repertoires.

The assay was immunoSEQ multiplex PCR, and TCRdb's table has in-frame clones only and misses some. Among 20,000 to 25,000 clones listed, about four fifths were seen once. What was sequenced was CD4+ T cells from blood buffy coats. This receptor was obtained from a human donor in good health. The rearrangement links TRBV5-1 to TRBJ2-5; D is unclear. CDR3 coding DNA: TGCGCCAGCAGCTTGGCCTCAGGCCTACAAGAGACCCAGTACTTC. This encodes CASSLASGLQETQYF.